This record concerns one T cell receptor beta chain sequence. Many counts were recorded for this clonotype. No cognate antigen has been identified for it. Base qualities are missing; no much larger clone stands one base away. Unsorted PBMC libraries were generated from 2 million PBMCs stored in RNAlater at -80 °C until RNA extraction. Multiple sclerosis patients were enrolled in a US clinical protocol evaluating disease progression by magnetic resonance imaging. PBMCs were separated from peripheral blood using Ficoll-Hypaque density gradient centrifugation and then cryopreserved in liquid nitrogen. This specimen comes from a study of neurological immune-mediated disorders (dated by TCRdb to about 2019). For the wider study: Among the 34 multiple sclerosis patients, approximately 31 had relapsing-remitting MS and 3 had secondary progressive MS. Alongside PBMC samples, the set of some 97 TCR-beta libraries contained longitudinal samples, technical triplicates, and paired CD4+ and CD8+ T-cell subsets that had been sorted. The cohort comprised about 68 subjects: about 15 HAM/TSP patients, 35 or so multiple sclerosis patients and around 20 healthy controls. Peripheral blood TCR-beta repertoires from HTLV-I-associated myelopathy (HAM/TSP) patients, multiple sclerosis patients and healthy controls were compared by UMI-based sequencing.

Overall study outcomes, separate from this receptor: In phylogenetic analysis, the repertoires of 18 of 34 MS patients grouped into a cluster of related CDR3 sequences, which suggests a possible signature at the repertoire level. Expanded clones from different subjects shared no identical CDR3 amino acid sequences, which suggests that TCR-beta repertoires were private in all groups. The MS cluster was not associated with any clinical or MRI features, and the authors stated that larger cohorts are needed. TCR clonal expansion was highest in HAM/TSP patients and lowest in MS patients, with MS patients falling below even healthy controls.

To synthesize cDNA, template-switch 5'RACE was performed with a primer carrying a 10-nucleotide random unique molecular identifier so that each TCR transcript was tagged. Every sequencing run yielded over 190 million TCR-beta sequences covering 15-18 subjects. The RNeasy kit was used for extraction of total RNA. Using the KAPA Real-time Library Amplification kit, TCR-beta VDJ regions were amplified with primers for the TCR constant region and the 5'RACE anchor. A first PCR added sample indexes and Illumina adaptors, after which a second PCR increased the library yield. After Ampure bead purification, the TCR product of roughly 650 bp was size-selected on a 2% E-gel SizeSelection system. Before pooling, library quality was checked on a Bioanalyzer, concentration was measured with Qubit, and libraries were quantified with the Kapa Library Quantification kit. An Illumina HiSeq 2500 was used to sequence the libraries paired-end at 2 x 150 bp. To increase sequence diversity, 25-30% phiX was spiked into each library pool. The published analysis was carried out like this. Quality-filtered reads were processed with the UMI-based MiGEC pipeline, which removed over 75% of raw TCR sequences during error correction. VDJ genes were aligned to IMGT germline references, and each clonotype was defined by a unique CDR3 amino acid sequence together with V-J genes. VDJtools evaluated clonal expansion, Shannon diversity and CDR3 relatedness (CalcPairwiseDistances, ClusterSamples); CLCbio workbench built phylogenetic trees. Clones with at least 8 unique UMIs were defined as expanded, with this threshold being based on coefficient-of-variation modelling across technical triplicates. TCRdb ran its own pipeline on the public reads, namely fastp trimming at Q25 and MiXCR clone calling, and kept in-frame beta chains. Identical CDR3 proteins give one entry, which carries the most common genes and DNA. The V and J calls follow TCRdb's processing rather than the paper's. This sample comprises just over 95,000 distinct CDR3 sequences, 3.5% to 4% of them detected only once. In total, the top ten clones hold 6% of the sample.

Including the terminal cysteine and phenylalanine, the CDR3 comprises 13 residues. Only the CDR3 part of the read is kept: 39 bases, read in frame from the first base. V has 8 bases trimmed and J has 5 bases trimmed; junction bases matching no gene number 10. According to the germline V gene, CDR1 reads SQVTM and CDR2 reads ANQGSEA. Sequencing was done on a sample of PBMCs. The receptor was isolated from a woman between 18 and 29 years old with multiple sclerosis. The chain uses TRBV29-1 and TRBJ2-5; 8 junctional bases match TRBD1. The DNA sequence is as follows: TGCAGCCCCAAAATACAGGGGGATGAGACCCAGTACTTC. This codes for CSPKIQGDETQYF. Joined to the reference TRBV29-1 and TRBJ2-5 proteins, this CDR3 gives the full variable domain: SAVISQKPSRDICQRGTSLTIQCQVDSQVTMMFWYRQQPGQSLTLIATANQGSEATYESGFVIDKFPISRPNLTFSTLTVSNMSPEDSSIYLCSPKIQGDETQYFGPGTRLLVL.